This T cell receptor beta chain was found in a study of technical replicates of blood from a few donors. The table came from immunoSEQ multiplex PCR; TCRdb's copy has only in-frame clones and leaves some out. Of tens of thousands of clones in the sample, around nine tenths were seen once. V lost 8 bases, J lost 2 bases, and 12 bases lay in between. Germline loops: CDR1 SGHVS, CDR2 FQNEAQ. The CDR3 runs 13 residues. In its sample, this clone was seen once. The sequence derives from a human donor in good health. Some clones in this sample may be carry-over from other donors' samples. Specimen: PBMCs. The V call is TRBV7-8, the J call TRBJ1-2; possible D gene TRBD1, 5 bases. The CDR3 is CASGAGLNYGYTF. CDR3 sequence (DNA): TGTGCCAGCGGGGCAGGGCTAAACTATGGCTACACCTTC.